This TCR beta chain was profiled in a study of low-dose radiotherapy and immunotherapy resistance in tumors. As for time point: before trial treatment. First-strand cDNA used TRAV- and TRBV-specific primers, covering alpha and beta chains. Over about 19 PCR cycles, TCRs were amplified from a constant-region primer and V-primer adapter. One entry per CDR3 protein, called by TCRdb with MiXCR from the reads. The repertoire holds tens of thousands of distinct CDR3 sequences, roughly a sixth seen once, with 2.5% to 3% in the top ten. Trimming took 6 bases from V and 2 from J, leaving 14 bases between them. The CDR3 totals 15 residues. The germline gives CDR1 MNHNY, CDR2 SVGAGI (reference sequence). This clonotype appeared many times.

The chain recombines TRBV6-6 with TRBJ2-1; perhaps TRBD2 as D (5 bases). This TCR derives from a male donor with prostate cancer. The sequencing here drew on PBMCs, taken before treatment. CDR3 DNA sequence: TGTGCCAGCAGCAACGGAGGTGGGGCCTACAATGAGCAGTTCTTC. Protein product: CASSNGGGAYNEQFF.